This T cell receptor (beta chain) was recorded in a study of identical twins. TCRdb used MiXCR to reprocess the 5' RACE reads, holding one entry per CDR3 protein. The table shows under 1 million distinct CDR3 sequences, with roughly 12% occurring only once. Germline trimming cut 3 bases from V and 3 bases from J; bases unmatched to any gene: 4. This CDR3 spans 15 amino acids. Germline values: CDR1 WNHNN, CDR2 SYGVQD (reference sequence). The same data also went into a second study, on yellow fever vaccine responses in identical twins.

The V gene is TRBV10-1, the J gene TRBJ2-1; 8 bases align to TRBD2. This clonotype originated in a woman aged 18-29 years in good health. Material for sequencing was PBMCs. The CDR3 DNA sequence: TGCGCCAGCAGTGACCCCACTAGCGGCTACAATGAGCAGTTCTTC. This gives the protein CASSDPTSGYNEQFF.